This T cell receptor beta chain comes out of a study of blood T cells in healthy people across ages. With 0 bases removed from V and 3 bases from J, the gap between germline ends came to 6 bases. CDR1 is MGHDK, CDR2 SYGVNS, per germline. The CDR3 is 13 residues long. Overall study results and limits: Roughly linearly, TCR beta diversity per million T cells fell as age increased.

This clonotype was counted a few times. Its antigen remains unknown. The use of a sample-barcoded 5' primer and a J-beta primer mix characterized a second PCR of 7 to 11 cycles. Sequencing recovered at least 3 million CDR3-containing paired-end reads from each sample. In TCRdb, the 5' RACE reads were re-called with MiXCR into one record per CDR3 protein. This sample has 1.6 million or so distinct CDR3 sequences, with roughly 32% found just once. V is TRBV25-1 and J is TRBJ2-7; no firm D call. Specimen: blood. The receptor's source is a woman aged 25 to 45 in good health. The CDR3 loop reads CASSEYSHYEQYF. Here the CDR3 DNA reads TGTGCCAGCAGTGAATACAGCCACTACGAGCAGTACTTC.